The 26 T cell receptor beta chains below all came from one sample that was sequenced in a study of T cell responses to AZD1222 COVID-19 vaccine (TCRdb year 2021). The time point label for this specimen denotes: baseline before first vaccination. The library relied on the immunoSEQ multiplex PCR assay. The source is immuneACCESS, and TCRdb retained only in-frame sequences with V and J called. Part of the clones is not carried over; for the studies checked, unresolved V genes explain less than half of this, and the remainder is unexplained. This sample lists approximately 120,000 clones; around 92% were detected once. The ten largest make up approximately 4.2% of the sample. This material consisted of peripheral blood, taken on day 0 of AZD1222 vaccination. The receptors here all came from an adult in good health.

For this clone: This CDR3 is also generated by other DNA sequences in the sample. The chain employs TRBV12-3 or TRBV12-4 and TRBJ2-5; D is undetermined. Trimming took 3 bases from V and 5 from J, leaving 4 bases between them. The CDR3 runs 11 residues. The CDR3 nucleotides are TGTGCCAGCAGTTTTGGGGAGACCCAGTACTTC. Translated, it gives CASSFGETQYF.

The chain joins TRBV28 to TRBJ1-3; 12 nucleotides match TRBD1. The CDR3 has 15 amino acids. V was clipped by 2 bases and J by 6 bases; unmatched bases: 2. In germline, CDR1 is MDHEN, CDR2 SYDVKM. The CDR3 reads CASSLGTGGANTIYF. The CDR3 region has the DNA TGTGCCAGCAGTTTAGGGACAGGGGGCGCAAACACCATATATTTT.

The rearrangement uses TRBV24-1 and TRBJ2-3; D remains unclear. The V end lost 9 bases, the J end lost 1 base, and 16 bases lay between the germline ends. Germline-derived CDR1 and CDR2 are KGHDR and SFDVKD. The CDR3 is 15 residues long. CDR3 region: CATEVGIGGTDTQYF. CDR3 nucleotide sequence: TGTGCCACCGAGGTTGGAATTGGGGGCACAGATACGCAGTATTTT.

The J gene is TRBJ1-6, the V gene TRBV6-1; D is ambiguous. V gave up 2 bases and J gave up 0 bases, with 14 bases separating them. Germline V gene lookup returns CDR1 MNHNS and CDR2 SASEGT. This CDR3 comprises 18 residues. The CDR3 here is CASSENIRGSSYNSPLHF. As DNA, the CDR3 is TGTGCCAGCAGTGAAAATATACGAGGGAGCTCCTATAATTCACCCCTCCACTTT.

The genes are TRBV27 and TRBJ1-2; TRBD1 matches 9 bases. The V gene end was trimmed by 4 bases and the J gene end by 8 bases; junction bases not matched to a gene: 11. Germline CDR1 reads MNHEY; CDR2 reads SMNVEV (reference sequence). The CDR3 runs 15 residues. The CDR3 loop is CASSYLDRGSGGYTF. The DNA for the CDR3 is TGTGCCAGCAGTTACCTGGACAGGGGCAGCGGCGGCTACACCTTC.

The CDR3 DNA sequence: TGCGCCAGCAGCTTCAGTGGGGAGGGTTATCAGCCCCAGCATTTT. This gives the protein CASSFSGEGYQPQHF. J is TRBJ1-5 and V is TRBV5-1; D call uncertain. Per germline, CDR1 SGHRS and CDR2 YFSETQ. This CDR3 region has 15 residues. Trimming took 2 bases from V and 5 from J, leaving 14 bases between them.

This clone was seen just once. This chain joins TRBV7-9 and TRBJ2-7, with D possibly TRBD1 on 6 matching bases. The CDR3 is 14 residues long. Trimming removed 0 bases from V and 6 bases from J, with 12 bases in between. The germline gives CDR1 SEHNR, CDR2 FQNEAQ (reference sequence). In DNA form, the CDR3 reads TGTGCCAGCAGCTTAGCGCCGGGACATGGCGAGCAGTACTTC. It codes for CASSLAPGHGEQYF.

The chain links TRBV6-2 or TRBV6-3 to TRBJ2-3; TRBD2 aligns across 11 bases. The CDR3 runs to 15 residues. CDR1 and CDR2 (germline): MNHEY, SVGEGT. The J segment lost 3 bases and the V segment lost 6 bases, leaving 5 bases of the junction unmatched. The CDR3 reads CASSSGTSGTDTQYF. The CDR3 DNA follows: TGTGCCAGCAGCTCCGGGACTAGCGGAACAGATACGCAGTATTTT.

V and J are TRBV19 and TRBJ2-7; D is ambiguous. The V and J ends lost 5 bases and 0 bases respectively, with 11 bases between them. The germline CDR1 and CDR2 sequences are LNHDA and SQIVND (reference sequence). The CDR3 totals 14 residues. CDR3 DNA: TGTGCCAGTAGTTACTCCGATACCTCCTACGAGCAGTACTTC. This translates into CASSYSDTSYEQYF.

The chain carries TRBV20-1 and TRBJ2-2; D unresolved. Trimming pared 3 bases from V and 5 bases from J, leaving 7 bases between. The CDR3 extends over 12 amino acids. From germline, CDR1 is DFQATT and CDR2 SNEGSKA (reference sequence). The CDR3 nucleotides read TGCAGTGCTAGTGGGCGGACCGGGGAGCTGTTTTTT. Its translation is CSASGRTGELFF.

The V and J genes are TRBV2 and TRBJ2-6, with 12 bases fitting TRBD2. V shed 8 bases and J 4 bases; nucleotides not matched to a gene: 6. Germline V lookup: CDR1 SNHLY, CDR2 FYNNEI. This CDR3 is 16 amino acids long. The CDR3 is CASRLAGVTGANVLTF. In DNA, the CDR3 is TGTGCCAGCCGACTAGCGGGAGTAACCGGGGCCAACGTCCTGACTTTC.

The chain has TRBV30 and TRBJ1-1; 8 bases agree with TRBD1. CDR1 GTSNPN and CDR2 SVGIG come from the germline V gene (reference sequence). The CDR3 contains 13 residues. J lost 7 bases, V lost 0 bases, and 4 bases had no gene match. CDR3 sequence (DNA): TGTGCCTGGAGTGTAGGCAGGGGGCTTGAAGCTTTCTTT. It encodes CAWSVGRGLEAFF.

V usage is TRBV9 and J usage is TRBJ2-7, with 8 bases identical to TRBD2. Germline V gene lookup returns CDR1 SGDLS and CDR2 YYNGEE. This CDR3 is built from 14 residues. V lost 0 bases to trimming and J lost 6 bases; unmatched junction nucleotides: 5. In nucleotides, the CDR3 is TGTGCCAGCAGCGTAGCTCGGGGGGGCCGCGAGCAGTACTTC. This codes for CASSVARGGREQYF.

CDR3 region: CASSLSRGDQNIQYF. The CDR3, as DNA: TGCGCCAGCAGCTTGAGCCGAGGGGACCAAAACATTCAGTACTTC. The chain is built from TRBV5-1 and TRBJ2-4; possibly TRBD1 or TRBD2 for D (5 bases each). The CDR3 consists of 15 residues. The V gene lost 1 base and the J gene lost 5 bases, with 13 bases spanning the gap. Germline V gene sequence: CDR1 SGHRS, CDR2 YFSETQ.

This clone occurred once. V usage is TRBV30 and J usage is TRBJ2-3; D might be TRBD2 (6 bases). Germline V gene data show CDR1 as GTSNPN and CDR2 as SVGIG (reference sequence). The CDR3 runs to 10 residues. The germline V and J ends were trimmed by 6 bases and 10 bases, with 11 bases remaining between them. The CDR3 nucleotides are TGTGCCTGCGGGACGGGGGCGCAGTATTTT. Its protein is CACGTGAQYF. Full variable domain (outside the CDR3, taken from reference TRBV30 and TRBJ2-3): SQTIHQWPATLVQPVGSPLSLECTVEGTSNPNLYWYRQAAGRGLQLLFYSVGIGQISSEVPQNLSASRPQDRQFILSSKKLLLSDSGFYLCACGTGAQYFGPGTRLTVL.

The rearrangement joins TRBV27 to TRBJ1-2; maybe TRBD1 (5 bases). The ends were cut back, 3 bases at V and 2 bases at J, with 13 bases in the middle. Germline CDR1 is MNHEY and CDR2 is SMNVEV (reference sequence). The CDR3 contains 15 residues. The CDR3 DNA reads TGTGCCAGCAGTTTTATAGGAGGGGCCAACTATGGCTACACCTTC. It is translated as CASSFIGGANYGYTF.

This clone showed up just once. The rearrangement joins TRBV7-2 to TRBJ2-1, with D possibly TRBD2 on 6 matching bases. The germline V gene has CDR1 SGHTA and CDR2 FQGNSA. Trimming pared 7 bases from V and 2 bases from J, leaving 15 bases between. CDR3 length: 15 residues. This chain's CDR3 is CASKTIAEPYNEQFF. The CDR3 DNA reads as TGTGCCAGCAAAACAATAGCGGAACCCTACAATGAGCAGTTCTTC.

The chain uses TRBV19 and TRBJ2-1; D is possibly TRBD1 or TRBD2 (7 bases each). Trimming stripped 6 bases from V and 3 bases from J, with 15 bases between. Germline CDR1 reads LNHDA; CDR2 reads SQIVND (reference sequence). The CDR3 consists of 15 residues. The CDR3 here is CASSRGGGYYNEQFF. The CDR3 DNA is TGTGCCAGTAGCAGGGGGGGCGGATACTACAATGAGCAGTTCTTC.

This clone was found a few times. The chain is built from TRBV20-1 and TRBJ1-2; D unclear. The ends were cut back, 6 bases at V and 3 bases at J, with 5 bases in the middle. The CDR3 spans 10 residues. Germline V gene data show CDR1 as DFQATT and CDR2 as SNEGSKA (reference sequence). The CDR3 sequence: CSASDYGYTF. The CDR3 DNA reads TGCAGTGCGTCGGACTATGGCTACACCTTC.

The chain carries TRBV2 and TRBJ1-1, with D uncertain. Per the germline V gene, CDR1 is SNHLY and CDR2 is FYNNEI. V was trimmed by 6 bases and J by 7 bases, leaving 12 bases between them. This CDR3 region has 12 residues. In DNA form, the CDR3 reads TGTGCCAGCAGAGAGATGACGAGTGAAGCTTTCTTT. This codes for CASREMTSEAFF.

The V call is TRBV3-1 (or the pseudogene TRBV3-2), the J call TRBJ1-3, with a weak D call TRBD1 (5 bases). The CDR3 runs to 16 residues. V lost 4 bases and J lost 0, with 13 bases in between. From germline, CDR1 is LGHDT and CDR2 YNNKEL (reference sequence). DNA of the CDR3: TGTGCCAGCAGCCCAAGCGGGGCCCCCTCTGGAAACACCATATATTTT. Its protein product is CASSPSGAPSGNTIYF.

The chain links TRBV3-1 (or the pseudogene TRBV3-2) to TRBJ2-1; tentatively, D is TRBD1 (5 bases). The germline V gene encodes CDR1 LGHDT and CDR2 YNNKEL (reference sequence). This CDR3 region has 15 residues. V was pared by 0 bases and J by 6 bases, with 12 bases between. CDR3 sequence (DNA): TGTGCCAGCAGCCAAGATTTCAGGGAAAGCAATGAGCAGTTCTTC. Translating it yields CASSQDFRESNEQFF.

The chain combines TRBV5-1 with TRBJ1-1; weak D call: TRBD1 (6 bases). CDR3 length: 12 amino acids. The V gene's germline CDR1 is SGHRS and CDR2 YFSETQ. The V end lost 4 bases, the J end lost 14 bases, and 18 bases lay between the germline ends. The CDR3 coding sequence is TGCGCCAGCAGCCCGGCAGGGGCAATGAGGTTCTTT. It codes for CASSPAGAMRFF. The variable domain in full, completed from reference TRBV5-1 and TRBJ1-1, reads KAGVTQTPRYLIKTRGQQVTLSCSPISGHRSVSWYQQTPGQGLQFLFEYFSETQRNKGNFPGRFSGRQFSNSRSEMNVSTLELGDSALYLCASSPAGAMRFFGQGTRLTVV.

The genes are TRBV28 and TRBJ1-6; D perhaps matches TRBD1 (5 bases). The length of the CDR3 is 17 residues. Germline loops: CDR1 MDHEN, CDR2 SYDVKM. Trimming pared 2 bases from V and 4 bases from J, leaving 15 bases between. CDR3 nucleotides: TGTGCCAGCAGTTTAGGAGCGGGAGGGGTATATAATTCACCCCTCCACTTT. Amino acid sequence: CASSLGAGGVYNSPLHF.

The chain carries TRBV6-5 and TRBJ1-6; D perhaps matches TRBD1 (5 bases). Per the germline V gene, CDR1 is MNHEY and CDR2 is SVGAGI. This CDR3 spans 15 amino acids. V lost 0 bases to trimming and J lost 9 bases, with 12 bases between them. CDR3 in DNA: TGTGCCAGCAGTTACTCCGGGACGGCAACTTCACCCCTCCACTTT. Amino acid sequence: CASSYSGTATSPLHF.

V gene TRBV6-2 or TRBV6-3 combines with J gene TRBJ2-3, with no clear D. The germline gives CDR1 MNHEY, CDR2 SVGEGT. CDR3 length: 12 residues. Between the trimmed V and J ends, which lost 4 bases and 6 bases, there was a span of 8 bases. The DNA of the CDR3 is TGTGCCAGCAGTTCTTCAGTGGATACGCAGTATTTT. Its protein is CASSSSVDTQYF.